This T cell receptor (beta chain) was found in a study of blood T cell repertoires in COVID-19. V was pared by 5 bases and J by 7 bases, with 6 bases of the junction left unmatched. CDR1 is MNHEY, CDR2 SVGEGT, per germline. The CDR3 consists of 15 residues. Sequencing was performed with immunoSEQ multiplex PCR; in TCRdb, only in-frame clones are kept and a portion is missing. The table includes about 230,000 clones, around 80% detected once. The material sequenced was peripheral blood. The gene calls are TRBV6-2 or TRBV6-3 and TRBJ2-1, with 12 bases lining up with TRBD2. The TCR originated in a woman aged 80 or over with active or convalescent COVID-19. CDR3 region: CASSRLAGAGNEQFF. The CDR3 DNA reads as TGTGCCAGCAGTAGACTAGCGGGGGCGGGAAATGAGCAGTTCTTC.